Following are 24 T cell receptor beta chains from one sample sequenced in a study of cytomegalovirus exposure and HLA in healthy donors. Amplification used 60 Vbeta primers and 13 Jbeta primers. Libraries were prepared by immunoSEQ multiplex PCR; TCRdb keeps only in-frame clonotypes and omits some of them. This table holds roughly 200,000 clones, 85% to 90% found once. The sample taken for sequencing was PBMCs. Receptors were obtained from a woman between 18 and 30 years old in good health and CMV-seronegative.

The chain combines TRBV14 with TRBJ1-6; a weak D match, TRBD1 (6 bases). The CDR3 is made up of 13 amino acids. V was clipped by 6 bases and J by 10 bases, with 13 bases between them. The germline V gene encodes CDR1 SGHDN and CDR2 FVKESK. In DNA form, the CDR3 reads TGTGCCAGCAGTCACAGGGAAGGGTCACCCCTCCACTTT. This sequence encodes CASSHREGSPLHF.

The V gene is TRBV11-2, the J gene TRBJ1-3; maybe TRBD1 (6 bases). Per the germline V gene, CDR1 is SGHAT and CDR2 is FQNNGV. Trimming took 4 bases from V and 1 from J, leaving 11 bases between them. The CDR3 runs 15 residues. CDR3 in amino acids: CASSSARGSGNTIYF. DNA for the CDR3: TGTGCCAGCAGCTCAGCCAGGGGTTCTGGAAACACCATATATTTT.

The chain uses TRBV6-6 and TRBJ1-1; D might be TRBD1 (6 bases). Germline loops: CDR1 MNHNY, CDR2 SVGAGI (reference sequence). This CDR3 is 15 amino acids long. Trimming pared 2 bases from V and 3 bases from J, leaving 13 bases between. The CDR3, as DNA: TGTGCCAGCAGTTACCAACAGGGTGGGTACACTGAAGCTTTCTTT. Translating it yields CASSYQQGGYTEAFF.

V usage is TRBV19 and J usage is TRBJ2-7, with TRBD1 identical over 11 bases. Trimming took 6 bases from V and 5 from J; bases not matched to a gene: 6. This CDR3 has 14 amino acids. Germline loops: CDR1 LNHDA, CDR2 SQIVND (reference sequence). In nucleotides, the CDR3 is TGTGCCAGTAGGCCACCGGGACAGGGGGACGAGCAGTACTTC. Translation: CASRPPGQGDEQYF.

V gene TRBV5-1 combines with J gene TRBJ1-2; D is possibly TRBD1 (6 bases). The CDR3 loop spans 14 amino acids. CDR1 SGHRS and CDR2 YFSETQ come from the germline V gene. With 4 bases removed from V and 10 bases from J, the gap between germline ends came to 20 bases. In DNA form, the CDR3 reads TGCGCCAGCAGCCCGGGATCTTGGGGGCATGTCTACACCTTC. It encodes CASSPGSWGHVYTF.

The rearrangement links TRBV30 to TRBJ1-1, with D tentatively TRBD1 (5 bases). Germline values: CDR1 GTSNPN, CDR2 SVGIG (reference sequence). Trimming took off 0 bases at V and 5 bases at J, with 10 bases between the two ends. The CDR3 totals 13 residues. CDR3 DNA: TGTGCCTGGAGTGTACAACGGGGGACTGAAGCTTTCTTT. It yields the protein CAWSVQRGTEAFF.

The chain couples TRBV7-2 to TRBJ2-1; 10 bases map to TRBD2. The germline V gene encodes CDR1 SGHTA and CDR2 FQGNSA. This CDR3 spans 15 amino acids. V dropped 2 bases and J dropped 7; count of bases not matched to a gene: 5. CDR3 in DNA: TGTGCCAGCAGCTTAATAGCGGGGGGAGGGAATGAGCAGTTCTTC. Translated, it gives CASSLIAGGGNEQFF.

This clone was counted only a few times. This sequence joins TRBV9 and TRBJ2-3; 7 bases are a match to TRBD2. This CDR3 has 12 amino acids. From germline, CDR1 is SGDLS and CDR2 YYNGEE. The V segment lost 3 bases and the J segment 7 bases; nucleotides outside the gene matches: 2. The CDR3 here is CASSGEGNTQYF. The CDR3, as DNA: TGTGCCAGCAGCGGGGAGGGGAATACGCAGTATTTT.

Turning to this clone: One end of the junction varies from germline; a read error may be responsible. The CDR3 protein is CSSSAGEEAFF. The CDR3 nucleotides read TGTTCCAGCAGCGCAGGGGAAGAAGCTTTCTTT. The chain combines TRBV7-9 with TRBJ1-1; a weak D match, TRBD1 (6 bases). This CDR3 region has 11 residues. Per germline, CDR1 SEHNR and CDR2 FQNEAQ (reference sequence).

The CDR3 spells CASSVETGTEAFF. The CDR3 region has the DNA TGTGCCAGCAGCGTAGAGACAGGGACTGAAGCTTTCTTT. The chain links TRBV9 to TRBJ1-1; TRBD1 agrees at 7 bases. Germline lookup yields CDR1 SGDLS and CDR2 YYNGEE. This CDR3 contains 13 residues. V dropped 0 bases and J dropped 5; count of bases not matched to a gene: 1.

This clone was observed once. The chain links TRBV7-2 to TRBJ1-6; 8 bases fit TRBD1. This CDR3 region has 13 residues. Germline trimming cut 5 bases from V and 11 bases from J; bases unmatched to any gene: 5. Germline values: CDR1 SGHTA, CDR2 FQGNSA. The CDR3 region is CASSPDRGTPLHF. In nucleotides, the CDR3 is TGTGCCAGCAGCCCCGACAGGGGTACACCCCTCCACTTT.

This clone appeared a single time. The chain combines TRBV10-1 with TRBJ2-3; maybe TRBD2 (5 bases). The CDR3 runs 15 residues. Trimming pared 0 bases from V and 1 base from J, leaving 8 bases between. CDR1 and CDR2 (germline): WNHNN, SYGVQD (reference sequence). CDR3 DNA: TGCGCCAGCAGTGAGTCACCACTAGGCACAGATACGCAGTATTTT. Encoded protein: CASSESPLGTDTQYF.

V usage is TRBV6-6 and J usage is TRBJ1-1; D is perhaps TRBD1 (5 bases). The CDR3 has 13 amino acids. Germline loops: CDR1 MNHNY, CDR2 SVGAGI (reference sequence). V was shortened by 2 bases and J by 4 bases, with 8 bases between the two germline ends. CDR3 loop: CASSYPGGTEAFF. For the CDR3, the DNA is TGTGCCAGCAGTTACCCGGGGGGCACTGAAGCTTTCTTT.

This sequence joins TRBV4-2 and TRBJ2-3; TRBD2 agrees at 8 bases. The V segment lost 0 bases and the J segment 5 bases; nucleotides outside the gene matches: 4. The length of the CDR3 is 15 residues. Germline V CDR1 and CDR2: LGHNA, YNFKEQ. In DNA, the CDR3 is TGTGCCAGCAGCCAAGAAGGAGCGGGGGTAGATACGCAGTATTTT. Translation gives CASSQEGAGVDTQYF.

With respect to this clone: The junction shows a germline mismatch at one end, possibly a read error. Additional DNA sequences in this sample encode the identical CDR3. The CDR3 nucleotides are TGTGCCTGGGTAACAGGGGGAGCTAACTACGGCTACACCTTC. It specifies CAWVTGGANYGYTF. The J gene is TRBJ1-2, the V gene TRBV30; TRBD1 agrees at 8 bases. CDR3 size: 14 residues. Germline V gives CDR1 GTSNPN, CDR2 SVGIG (reference sequence).

This sequence joins TRBV27 and TRBJ1-4; D is unresolved. CDR3 length: 17 amino acids. The V gene's germline CDR1 is MNHEY and CDR2 SMNVEV (reference sequence). The V gene lost 5 bases and the J gene lost 8 bases, with 24 bases spanning the gap. CDR3 sequence reads: CASSPPVDGGSGEKLFF. The CDR3 DNA is TGTGCCAGCAGTCCCCCCGTAGATGGAGGGTCCGGGGAAAAACTGTTTTTT.

CDR3 DNA: TGTGCCATCAGCAGTTTACCGGGGGACTCTAGCTCTGGGGCCAACGTCCTGACTTTC. Translation: CAISSLPGDSSSGANVLTF. The chain employs TRBV10-3 and TRBJ2-6; the D gene is possibly TRBD2 (6 bases). Germline CDR1 and CDR2: ENHRY and SYGVKD. The CDR3 has 19 residues. V lost 6 bases and J 0 bases, leaving 21 bases between the germline ends.

This clone appeared once. The chain is built from TRBV2 and TRBJ1-4; possible D gene TRBD1, 6 bases. The V gene's germline CDR1 is SNHLY and CDR2 FYNNEI. This CDR3 is 16 amino acids long. V lost 3 bases to trimming and J lost 6 bases, with 17 bases between them. CDR3 sequence: CASSDALRGGDEKLFF. In nucleotides, the CDR3 is TGTGCCAGCAGTGACGCCCTAAGGGGGGGTGATGAAAAACTGTTTTTT.

This chain joins TRBV6-1 and TRBJ2-3; 7 bases match TRBD1. The length of the CDR3 is 15 residues. From germline, CDR1 is MNHNS and CDR2 SASEGT. V was pared by 5 bases and J by 3 bases, with 8 bases of the junction left unmatched. CDR3 protein: CASSPDRVGTDTQYF. The CDR3 DNA reads as TGTGCCAGCAGTCCAGACAGGGTTGGGACAGATACGCAGTATTTT.

The rearrangement links TRBV19 to TRBJ2-1; a weak D match, TRBD2 (6 bases). CDR1 and CDR2 (germline): LNHDA, SQIVND (reference sequence). The length of the CDR3 is 16 residues. V was cut by 6 bases and J by 0 bases, with 15 bases left in between. DNA of the CDR3: TGTGCCAGTAGGATGGGACTCCTAAGCTCCTACAATGAGCAGTTCTTC. Encoded protein: CASRMGLLSSYNEQFF.

This chain uses TRBV9 with TRBJ2-1; 8 bases align to TRBD2. V lost 0 bases to trimming and J lost 7 bases; unmatched junction nucleotides: 9. The germline gives CDR1 SGDLS, CDR2 YYNGEE. The CDR3 spans 16 residues. The CDR3 loop is CASSVDLSGRGNEQFF. In DNA form, the CDR3 reads TGTGCCAGCAGCGTAGATCTGAGCGGGAGAGGGAATGAGCAGTTCTTC. The variable domain in full, with the rest retrieved from reference TRBV9 and TRBJ2-1, is DSGVTQTPKHLITATGQRVTLRCSPRSGDLSVYWYQQSLDQGLQFLIQYYNGEERAKGNILERFSAQQFPDLHSELNLSSLELGDSALYFCASSVDLSGRGNEQFFGPGTRLTVL.

This chain uses TRBV5-4 with TRBJ1-2, with TRBD1 matching over 9 bases. CDR3 length: 14 residues. CDR1 and CDR2 from the germline V gene are SGHNT and YYREEE (reference sequence). The V segment lost 3 bases and the J segment 5 bases; nucleotides outside the gene matches: 5. The CDR3 DNA follows: TGTGCCAGCAGCTATGAGGGACAGGGATATGGCTACACCTTC. This gives the protein CASSYEGQGYGYTF.

The chain has TRBV2 and TRBJ1-4, with a tentative D call TRBD1 (6 bases). Germline values: CDR1 SNHLY, CDR2 FYNNEI. The CDR3 totals 15 residues. Trimming left V 6 bases short and J 8 bases short, with 19 bases between. The DNA of the CDR3 is TGTGCCAGCAGGCGATACAGGGCCTTTCAAGAAAAACTGTTTTTT. Amino acid sequence: CASRRYRAFQEKLFF.

The V gene is TRBV10-1, the J gene TRBJ2-7; TRBD1 matches at 7 bases. The CDR3 totals 12 residues. Germline-derived CDR1 and CDR2 are WNHNN and SYGVQD (reference sequence). The ends lost 8 bases at V and 3 bases at J; junction bases unmatched: 4. CDR3 nucleotide sequence: TGCGCCAGCGGCGACAGGGTCTACGAGCAGTACTTC. It codes for CASGDRVYEQYF.